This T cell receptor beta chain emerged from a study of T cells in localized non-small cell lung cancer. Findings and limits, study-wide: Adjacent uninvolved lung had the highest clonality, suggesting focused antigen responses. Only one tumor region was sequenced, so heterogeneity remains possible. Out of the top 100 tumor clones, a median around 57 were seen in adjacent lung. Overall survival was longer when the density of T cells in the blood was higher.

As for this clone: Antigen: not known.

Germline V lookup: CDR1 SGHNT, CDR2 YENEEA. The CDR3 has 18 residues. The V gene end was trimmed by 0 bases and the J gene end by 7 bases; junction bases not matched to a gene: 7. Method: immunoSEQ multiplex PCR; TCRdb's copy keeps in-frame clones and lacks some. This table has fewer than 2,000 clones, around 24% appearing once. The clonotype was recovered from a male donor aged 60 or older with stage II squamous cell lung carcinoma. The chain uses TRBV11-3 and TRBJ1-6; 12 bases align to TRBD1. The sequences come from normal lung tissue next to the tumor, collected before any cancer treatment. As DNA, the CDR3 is TGTGCCAGCAGCTTAGACGGGACAGGGGGCCGGCTCAATTCACCCCTCCACTTT. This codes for CASSLDGTGGRLNSPLHF. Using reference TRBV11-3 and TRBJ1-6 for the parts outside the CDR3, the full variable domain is EAGVVQSPRYKIIEKKQPVAFWCNPISGHNTLYWYLQNLGQGPELLIRYENEEAVDDSQLPKDRFSAERLKGVDSTLKIQPAELGDSAVYLCASSLDGTGGRLNSPLHFGNGTRLTVT.